This passage covers 15 T cell receptor beta chains from one sample sequenced in a study of shared clonotypes between healthy human individuals. Assay used: immunoSEQ multiplex PCR; TCRdb lists only in-frame clones, some missing. Of over a million clones detected, 75% to 80% appear once; the ten largest clones hold about 0.52%. The sample consisted of memory CD4+ T cells from PBMCs. Subset described: CD45RA-negative fraction. The receptors stem from a man aged 18 to 30 in good health. Some clones in this sample may be carry-over from other donors' samples.

V gene TRBV5-1 combines with J gene TRBJ1-3, with D hard to call. This CDR3 has 14 residues. V was cut by 5 bases and J by 8 bases, with 17 bases left in between. Germline assignment: CDR1 SGHRS and CDR2 YFSETQ. The CDR3: CASRPTATPDTIYF. CDR3 sequence (DNA): TGCGCCAGCAGACCGACGGCAACCCCAGACACCATATATTTT. The whole variable domain, remainder taken from reference TRBV5-1 and TRBJ1-3, is KAGVTQTPRYLIKTRGQQVTLSCSPISGHRSVSWYQQTPGQGLQFLFEYFSETQRNKGNFPGRFSGRQFSNSRSEMNVSTLELGDSALYLCASRPTATPDTIYFGEGSWLTVV.

The chain carries TRBV19 and TRBJ1-5; the match to TRBD1 covers 9 bases. V was pared by 4 bases and J by 7 bases, with 11 bases of the junction left unmatched. The CDR3 runs 16 residues. Germline V CDR1 and CDR2: LNHDA, SQIVND (reference sequence). The CDR3 loop is CASSRRTGDGKQPQHF. In DNA form, the CDR3 reads TGTGCCAGTAGTAGACGGACAGGGGATGGTAAACAGCCCCAGCATTTT.

This clone was recorded a few times. The genes are TRBV28 and TRBJ2-7, with D perhaps given as TRBD1 or TRBD2 (5 bases each). Trimming pared 5 bases from V and 6 bases from J, leaving 20 bases between. CDR3 length: 15 amino acids. Germline V CDR1 and CDR2: MDHEN, SYDVKM. CDR3 nucleotide sequence: TGTGCCAGCAGTCTAGCAAGACTCAGGGTGGGCGAGCAGTACTTC. Its translation: CASSLARLRVGEQYF.

V is TRBV2 and J is TRBJ2-4; D gene ambiguous. The CDR3 length is 15 residues. CDR1 is SNHLY, CDR2 FYNNEI, per germline. V dropped 0 bases and J dropped 7 bases, with 13 bases sitting between them. The CDR3 nucleotides are TGTGCCAGCAGTGAAGCGCTTTTATATGAGAACATTCAGTACTTC. The encoded protein is CASSEALLYENIQYF. The variable domain in full, with the rest retrieved from reference TRBV2 and TRBJ2-4, is EPEVTQTPSHQVTQMGQEVILRCVPISNHLYFYWYRQILGQKVEFLVSFYNNEISEKSEIFDDQFSVERPDGSNFTLKIRSTKLEDSAMYFCASSEALLYENIQYFGAGTRLSVL.

This chain links TRBV7-8 with TRBJ1-4; TRBD1 agrees at 10 bases. Germline CDR1 and CDR2: SGHVS and FQNEAQ. CDR3 length: 16 residues. V lost 4 bases, J lost 8 bases, and 10 bases stayed unmatched. The CDR3 nucleotides are TGTGCCAGCAGCTCCCGTGCCGAGACAGGGGGCGAAAAACTGTTTTTT. Protein sequence: CASSSRAETGGEKLFF.

The chain links TRBV5-4 to TRBJ2-7; 13 positions agree with TRBD2. Germline assignment: CDR1 SGHNT and CDR2 YYREEE (reference sequence). The CDR3 runs to 17 residues. V dropped 4 bases and J dropped 5; count of bases not matched to a gene: 12. CDR3 DNA sequence: TGTGCCAGCAGCCTTTTGAGACTAGCGGGAGGAGTACACGAGCAGTACTTC. The encoded protein is CASSLLRLAGGVHEQYF.

The rearrangement uses TRBV18 and TRBJ1-1; the D gene is possibly TRBD1 (6 bases). V shed 7 bases and J shed 8 bases, with 11 bases lying between them. The CDR3 consists of 11 residues. CDR1 KGHSH and CDR2 LQKENI come from the germline V gene. The chain's CDR3 is CASFTGTEAFF. CDR3 sequence (DNA): TGTGCCAGCTTTACCGGGACAGAAGCTTTCTTT.

The V call is TRBV5-1, the J call TRBJ2-1, with D perhaps given as TRBD1 or TRBD2 (5 bases each). Trimming pared 2 bases from V and 6 bases from J, leaving 12 bases between. The germline V gene has CDR1 SGHRS and CDR2 YFSETQ. The CDR3 covers 14 residues. CDR3 protein: CASSFTTGRNEQFF. The CDR3 DNA follows: TGCGCCAGCAGCTTTACTACGGGGCGCAATGAGCAGTTCTTC.

This clone was counted only a few times. CDR3 loop: CAWSNSFGNTIYF. The CDR3 nucleotides are TGTGCCTGGAGCAACTCCTTCGGAAACACCATATATTTT. The chain couples TRBV30 to TRBJ1-3; D is ambiguous. V was pared by 3 bases and J by 4 bases, with 10 bases between. This CDR3 has 13 residues. The V gene's germline CDR1 is GTSNPN and CDR2 SVGIG (reference sequence).

The chain is built from TRBV5-4 and TRBJ1-2; D call uncertain. The CDR3 runs to 13 residues. V gave up 3 bases and J gave up 1 base, with 7 bases separating them. Per germline, CDR1 SGHNT and CDR2 YYREEE (reference sequence). The DNA of the CDR3 is TGTGCCAGCAGCTCGAATCTTAACTATGGCTACACCTTC. As protein: CASSSNLNYGYTF.

Details on this clone: A read error may explain this, as a much larger clone is one base away. V gene TRBV7-9 combines with J gene TRBJ1-1; D gene uncertain. Germline V gene sequence: CDR1 SEHNR, CDR2 FQNEAQ (reference sequence). The V gene lost 5 bases and the J gene lost 1 base, with 5 bases spanning the gap. The CDR3 totals 12 residues. The CDR3 DNA is TGTGCCAGCAGCCCACAGAACACTGAAGCTTTCTTT. Its protein is CASSPQNTEAFF.

The chain uses TRBV7-2 and TRBJ2-5; 12 bases match TRBD2. The germline V gene has CDR1 SGHTA and CDR2 FQGNSA. V was pared by 5 bases and J by 4 bases, with 2 bases of the junction left unmatched. CDR3 size: 14 residues. The chain's CDR3 is CASSPTSGRETQYF. CDR3 DNA sequence: TGTGCCAGCAGCCCGACTAGCGGGAGAGAGACCCAGTACTTC.

The chain combines TRBV2 with TRBJ2-3, with unresolved D. The germline V and J ends were trimmed by 5 bases and 1 base, with 10 bases remaining between them. Germline V gene sequence: CDR1 SNHLY, CDR2 FYNNEI. CDR3 length: 14 residues. As DNA, the CDR3 is TGTGCCAGCAGTCCCGGTGACCGCACAGATACGCAGTATTTT. Protein: CASSPGDRTDTQYF.

V and J are TRBV2 and TRBJ2-3; weak D call: TRBD2 (5 bases). CDR3 length: 15 residues. V lost 2 bases and J lost 7, with 16 bases in between. Per the germline V gene, CDR1 is SNHLY and CDR2 is FYNNEI. In nucleotides, the CDR3 is TGTGCCAGCAGTGAAACCCGCTCTAGCCGCCATACGCAGTATTTT. Its protein product is CASSETRSSRHTQYF.

This chain joins TRBV2 and TRBJ2-6; D gene unclear. The V end lost 2 bases, the J end lost 1 base, and 6 bases lay between the germline ends. CDR1 is SNHLY and CDR2 is FYNNEI in the germline V gene. There are 15 residues in the CDR3. CDR3 in amino acids: CASSESRSGANVLTF. CDR3 nucleotide sequence: TGTGCCAGCAGTGAAAGCCGATCTGGGGCCAACGTCCTGACTTTC.